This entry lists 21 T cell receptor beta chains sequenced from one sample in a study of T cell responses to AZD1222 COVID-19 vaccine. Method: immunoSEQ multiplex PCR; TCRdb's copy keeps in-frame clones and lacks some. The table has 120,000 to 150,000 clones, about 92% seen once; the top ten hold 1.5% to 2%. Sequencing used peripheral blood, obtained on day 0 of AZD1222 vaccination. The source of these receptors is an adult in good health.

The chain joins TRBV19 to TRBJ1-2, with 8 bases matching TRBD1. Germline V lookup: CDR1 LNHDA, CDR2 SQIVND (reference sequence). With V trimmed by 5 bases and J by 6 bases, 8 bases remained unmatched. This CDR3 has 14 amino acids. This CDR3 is CASSVQGAPDGYTF. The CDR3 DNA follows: TGTGCCAGTAGTGTGCAGGGGGCGCCTGATGGCTACACCTTC. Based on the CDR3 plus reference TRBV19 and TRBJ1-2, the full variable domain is DGGITQSPKYLFRKEGQNVTLSCEQNLNHDAMYWYRQDPGQGLRLIYYSQIVNDFQKGDIAEGYSVSREKKESFPLTVTSAQKNPTAFYLCASSVQGAPDGYTFGSGTRLTVV.

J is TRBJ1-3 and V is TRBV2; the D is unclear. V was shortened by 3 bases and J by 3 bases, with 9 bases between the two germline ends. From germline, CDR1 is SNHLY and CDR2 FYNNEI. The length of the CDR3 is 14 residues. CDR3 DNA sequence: TGTGCCAGCAGTGAGGGTGTGCTTGGAAACACCATATATTTT. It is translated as CASSEGVLGNTIYF.

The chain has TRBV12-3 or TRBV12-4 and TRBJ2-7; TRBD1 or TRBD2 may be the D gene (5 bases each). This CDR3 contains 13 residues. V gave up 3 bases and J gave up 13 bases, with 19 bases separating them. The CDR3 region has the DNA TGTGCCAGCAGTTTGGGACGGTCCTCAATAAGCTACTTC. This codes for CASSLGRSSISYF.

CDR3 residues: CAASGRPFTGELFF. The CDR3 coding sequence is TGTGCCGCTAGCGGGAGACCTTTCACCGGGGAGCTGTTTTTT. The chain links TRBV19 to TRBJ2-2; 10 bases line up with TRBD2. This CDR3 has 14 amino acids. J lost 4 bases, V lost 11 bases, and 7 bases had no gene match. The germline CDR1 and CDR2 sequences are LNHDA and SQIVND (reference sequence).

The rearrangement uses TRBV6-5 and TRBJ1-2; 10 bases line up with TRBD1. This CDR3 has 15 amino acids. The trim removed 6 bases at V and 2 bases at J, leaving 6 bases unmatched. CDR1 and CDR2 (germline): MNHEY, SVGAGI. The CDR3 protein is CASRWGQGINYGYTF. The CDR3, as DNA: TGTGCCAGCAGGTGGGGACAGGGGATAAACTATGGCTACACCTTC.

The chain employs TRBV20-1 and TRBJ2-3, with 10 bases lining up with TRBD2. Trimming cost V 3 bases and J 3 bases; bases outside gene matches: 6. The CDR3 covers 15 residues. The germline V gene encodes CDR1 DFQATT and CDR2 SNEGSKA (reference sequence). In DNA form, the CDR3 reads TGCAGTGCTAGTCATAGCGGGAGGAGTACAGATACGCAGTATTTT. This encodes CSASHSGRSTDTQYF.

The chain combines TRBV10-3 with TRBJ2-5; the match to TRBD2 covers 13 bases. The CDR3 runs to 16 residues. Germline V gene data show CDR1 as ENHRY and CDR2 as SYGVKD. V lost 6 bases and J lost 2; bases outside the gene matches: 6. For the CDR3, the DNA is TGTGCCATCAGCGCAAGACTAGCGGGGGGTCAAGAGACCCAGTACTTC. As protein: CAISARLAGGQETQYF.

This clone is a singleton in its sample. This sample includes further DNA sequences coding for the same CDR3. CDR3 region: CASSPGSSYEQYF. The DNA of the CDR3 is TGTGCCAGCTCACCTGGGAGCTCCTACGAGCAGTACTTC. The chain is built from TRBV18 and TRBJ2-7; the D gene is possibly TRBD2 (5 bases). Trimming pared 3 bases from V and 0 bases from J, leaving 6 bases between. The CDR3 consists of 13 residues. Germline CDR1 KGHSH, CDR2 LQKENI.

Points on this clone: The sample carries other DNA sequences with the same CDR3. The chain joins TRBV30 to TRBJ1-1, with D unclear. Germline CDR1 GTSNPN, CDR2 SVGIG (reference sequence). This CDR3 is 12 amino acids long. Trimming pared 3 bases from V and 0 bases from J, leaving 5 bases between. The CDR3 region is CAWRGMNTEAFF. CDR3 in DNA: TGTGCCTGGAGAGGGATGAACACTGAAGCTTTCTTT.

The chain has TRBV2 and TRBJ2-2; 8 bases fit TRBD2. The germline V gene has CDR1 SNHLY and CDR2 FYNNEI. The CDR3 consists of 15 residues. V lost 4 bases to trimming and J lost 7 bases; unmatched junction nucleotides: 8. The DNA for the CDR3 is TGTGCCAGCAGTGGACCGGGGGGGACTAGCGGGGAGCTGTTTTTT. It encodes CASSGPGGTSGELFF.

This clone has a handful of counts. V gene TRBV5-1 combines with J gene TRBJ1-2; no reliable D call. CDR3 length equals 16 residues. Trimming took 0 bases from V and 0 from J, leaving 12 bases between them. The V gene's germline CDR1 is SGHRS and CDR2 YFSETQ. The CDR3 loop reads CASSLGLGIANYGYTF. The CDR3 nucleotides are TGCGCCAGCAGCTTGGGGCTTGGGATAGCTAACTATGGCTACACCTTC.

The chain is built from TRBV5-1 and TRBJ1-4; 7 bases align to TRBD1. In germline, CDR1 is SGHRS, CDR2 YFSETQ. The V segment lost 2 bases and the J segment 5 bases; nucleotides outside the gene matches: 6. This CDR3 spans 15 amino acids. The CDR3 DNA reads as TGCGCCAGCAGCTTAGTGGGACAGAGGAATGAAAAACTGTTTTTT. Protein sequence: CASSLVGQRNEKLFF.

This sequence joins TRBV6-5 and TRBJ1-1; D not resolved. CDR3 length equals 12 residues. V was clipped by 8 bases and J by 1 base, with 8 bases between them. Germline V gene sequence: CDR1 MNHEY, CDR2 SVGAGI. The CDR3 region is CASGERNTEAFF. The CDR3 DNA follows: TGTGCCAGCGGGGAGAGGAACACTGAAGCTTTCTTT.

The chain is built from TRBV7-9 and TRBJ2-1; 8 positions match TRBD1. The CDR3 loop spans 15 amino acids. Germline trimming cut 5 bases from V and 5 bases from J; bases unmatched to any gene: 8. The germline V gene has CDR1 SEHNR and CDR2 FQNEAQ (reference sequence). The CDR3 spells CASSEWTGTNNEQFF. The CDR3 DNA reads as TGTGCCAGCAGCGAGTGGACAGGGACAAACAATGAGCAGTTCTTC.

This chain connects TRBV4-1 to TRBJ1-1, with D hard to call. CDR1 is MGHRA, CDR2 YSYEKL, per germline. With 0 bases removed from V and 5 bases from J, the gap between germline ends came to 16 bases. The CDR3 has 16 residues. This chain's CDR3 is CASSQEGALPWTEAFF. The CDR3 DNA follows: TGCGCCAGCAGCCAAGAGGGCGCGCTCCCGTGGACTGAAGCTTTCTTT.

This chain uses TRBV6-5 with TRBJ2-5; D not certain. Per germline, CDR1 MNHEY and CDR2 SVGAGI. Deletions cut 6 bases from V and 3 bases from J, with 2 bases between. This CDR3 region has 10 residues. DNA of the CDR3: TGTGCCAGCAGGAAAGAGACCCAGTACTTC. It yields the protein CASRKETQYF.

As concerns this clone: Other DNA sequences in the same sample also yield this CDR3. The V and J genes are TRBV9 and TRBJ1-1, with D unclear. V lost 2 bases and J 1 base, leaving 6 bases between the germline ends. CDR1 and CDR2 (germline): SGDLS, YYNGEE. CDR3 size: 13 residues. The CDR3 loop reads CASSVTSNTEAFF. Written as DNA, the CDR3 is TGTGCCAGCAGCGTTACATCGAACACTGAAGCTTTCTTT. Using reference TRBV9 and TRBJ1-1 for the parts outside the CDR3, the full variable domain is DSGVTQTPKHLITATGQRVTLRCSPRSGDLSVYWYQQSLDQGLQFLIQYYNGEERAKGNILERFSAQQFPDLHSELNLSSLELGDSALYFCASSVTSNTEAFFGQGTRLTVV.

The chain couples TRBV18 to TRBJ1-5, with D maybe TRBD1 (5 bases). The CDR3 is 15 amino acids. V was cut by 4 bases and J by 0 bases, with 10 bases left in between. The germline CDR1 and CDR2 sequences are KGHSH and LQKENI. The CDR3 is CASSQRGNSNQPQHF. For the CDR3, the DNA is TGTGCCAGCTCACAACGGGGGAATAGCAATCAGCCCCAGCATTTT.

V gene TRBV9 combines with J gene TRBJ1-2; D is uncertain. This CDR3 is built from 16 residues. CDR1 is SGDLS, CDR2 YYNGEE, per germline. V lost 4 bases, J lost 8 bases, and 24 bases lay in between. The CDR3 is CASSPPPPPRARGYTF. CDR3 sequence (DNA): TGTGCCAGCAGCCCCCCCCCTCCGCCGAGGGCACGGGGCTACACCTTC.

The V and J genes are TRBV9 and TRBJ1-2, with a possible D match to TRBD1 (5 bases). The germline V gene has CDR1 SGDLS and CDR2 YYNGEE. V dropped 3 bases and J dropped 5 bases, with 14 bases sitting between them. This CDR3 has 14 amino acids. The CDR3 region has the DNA TGTGCCAGCAGCGCCAGGGACGGAGGTTATGGCTACACCTTC. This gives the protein CASSARDGGYGYTF.

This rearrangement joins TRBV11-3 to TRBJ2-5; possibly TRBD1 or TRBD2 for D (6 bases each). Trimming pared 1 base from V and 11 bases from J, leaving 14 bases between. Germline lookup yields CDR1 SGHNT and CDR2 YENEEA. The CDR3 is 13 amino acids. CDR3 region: CASSLGGQGRQYF. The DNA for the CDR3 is TGTGCCAGCAGCTTAGGGGGCCAGGGGAGGCAGTACTTC.